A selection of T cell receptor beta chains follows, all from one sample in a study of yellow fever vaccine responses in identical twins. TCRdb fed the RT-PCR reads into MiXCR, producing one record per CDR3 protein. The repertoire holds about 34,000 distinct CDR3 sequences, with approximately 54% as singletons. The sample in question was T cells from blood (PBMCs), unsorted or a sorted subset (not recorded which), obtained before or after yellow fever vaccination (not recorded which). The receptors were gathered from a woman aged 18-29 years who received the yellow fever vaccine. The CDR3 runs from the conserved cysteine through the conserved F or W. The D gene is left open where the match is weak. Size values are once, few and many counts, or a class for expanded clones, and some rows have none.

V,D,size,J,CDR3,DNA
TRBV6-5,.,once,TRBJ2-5,CASSYGRGETQYF,TGTGCCAGCAGTTACGGAAGAGGGGAGACCCAGTACTTC
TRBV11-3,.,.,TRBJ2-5,CASSLESNQETQYF,TGTGCCAGCAGCTTAGAGTCAAACCAAGAGACCCAGTACTTC
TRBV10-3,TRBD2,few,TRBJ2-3,CAIRGTSEDTQYF,TGTGCCATCAGGGGGACTAGCGAAGATACGCAGTATTTT
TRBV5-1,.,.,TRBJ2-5,CASSNMWETQYF,TGCGCCAGCAGCAACATGTGGGAGACCCAGTACTTC
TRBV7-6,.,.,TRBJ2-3,CASSDPRADTQYF,TGTGCCAGCAGCGACCCCCGGGCAGATACGCAGTATTTT
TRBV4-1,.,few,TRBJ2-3,CASSQAGGVVSTDTQYF,TGCGCCAGCAGCCAAGCGGGTGGGGTGGTAAGCACAGATACGCAGTATTTT
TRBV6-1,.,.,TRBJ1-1,CASIRGGAGGTEAFF,TGTGCCAGCATAAGGGGAGGGGCCGGGGGCACTGAAGCTTTCTTT
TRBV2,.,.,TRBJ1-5,CASSEVRQFNQPQHF,TGTGCCAGCAGTGAAGTGCGACAGTTCAATCAGCCCCAGCATTTT
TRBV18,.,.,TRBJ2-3,CASSLTDSTDTQYF,TGTGCCAGCTCACTGACAGATAGCACAGATACGCAGTATTTT
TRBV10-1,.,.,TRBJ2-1,CASSDEGNEQFF,TGCGCCAGCAGTGATGAGGGGAATGAGCAGTTCTTC
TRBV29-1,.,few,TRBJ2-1,CSVHSGLGWISSYNEQFF,TGCAGCGTGCACAGTGGTTTGGGTTGGATTAGCTCCTACAATGAGCAGTTCTTC
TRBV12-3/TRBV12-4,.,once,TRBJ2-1,CASSLVAERFF,TGTGCCAGCAGTTTAGTAGCGGAGCGGTTCTTC
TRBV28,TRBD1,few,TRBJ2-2,CASSLRETGVTGELFF,TGTGCCAGCAGTTTAAGGGAGACAGGGGTCACCGGGGAGCTGTTTTTT
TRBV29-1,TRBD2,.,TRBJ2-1,CSVEGDYRSSYNEQFF,TGCAGCGTTGAAGGGGACTACCGTAGCTCCTACAATGAGCAGTTCTTC
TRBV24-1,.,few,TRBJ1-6,CATSDSRGNNSPLHF,TGTGCCACCAGTGATTCCAGGGGCAACAATTCACCCCTCCACTTT
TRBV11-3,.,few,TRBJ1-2,CASSLGSGGYTF,TGTGCCAGCAGCTTAGGGAGTGGGGGCTACACCTTC
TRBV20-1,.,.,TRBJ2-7,CSAPGLEYEQYF,TGCAGTGCTCCGGGACTTGAGTACGAGCAGTACTTC
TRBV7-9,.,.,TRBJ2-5,CASSLLGEETQYF,TGTGCCAGCAGCTTATTGGGGGAAGAGACCCAGTACTTC
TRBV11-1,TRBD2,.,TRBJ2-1,CASSALAGVSYNEQFF,TGTGCCAGCAGCGCACTAGCGGGAGTCTCCTACAATGAGCAGTTCTTC
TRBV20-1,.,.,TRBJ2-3,CSARDFSGAGTDTQYF,TGCAGTGCTAGAGATTTCTCAGGAGCGGGCACAGATACGCAGTATTTT
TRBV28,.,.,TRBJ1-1,CASSVVLPTEAFF,TGTGCCAGCAGTGTGGTTTTGCCCACTGAAGCTTTCTTT
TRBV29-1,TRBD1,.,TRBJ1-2,CSVDGTGANYGYTF,TGCAGCGTTGACGGGACAGGGGCTAACTATGGCTACACCTTC
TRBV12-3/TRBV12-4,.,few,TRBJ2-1,CASSPPGREQFF,TGTGCCAGCAGTCCCCCGGGGCGTGAGCAGTTCTTC
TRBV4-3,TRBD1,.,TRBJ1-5,CASSQEQGSNQPQHF,TGCGCCAGCAGCCAAGAACAGGGGAGCAATCAGCCCCAGCATTTT
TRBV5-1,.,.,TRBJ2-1,CASSPTYYNEQFF,TGCGCCAGCAGCCCTACATACTACAATGAGCAGTTCTTC
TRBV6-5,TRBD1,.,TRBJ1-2,CASSYTGGNYGYTF,TGTGCCAGCAGTTACACAGGGGGTAACTATGGCTACACCTTC
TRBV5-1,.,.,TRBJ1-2,CASSLRGNYGYTF,TGCGCCAGCAGCTTGAGAGGGAACTATGGCTACACCTTC
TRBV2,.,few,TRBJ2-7,CASSEGYEQYF,TGTGCCAGCAGTGAAGGGTACGAGCAGTACTTC
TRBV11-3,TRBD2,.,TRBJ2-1,CASSFGLAGVYNEQFF,TGTGCCAGCAGCTTCGGACTAGCGGGAGTCTACAATGAGCAGTTCTTC
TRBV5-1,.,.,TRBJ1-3,CASSAGADTIYF,TGCGCCAGCAGCGCAGGGGCGGACACCATATATTTT
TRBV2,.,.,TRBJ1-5,CASSDWARQPQHF,TGTGCCAGCAGTGATTGGGCTCGTCAGCCCCAGCATTTT
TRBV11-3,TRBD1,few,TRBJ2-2,CASSWTGDTGELFF,TGTGCCAGCAGCTGGACAGGGGATACCGGGGAGCTGTTTTTT